This is a list of T cell receptor beta chains from one sample in a study of T cell responses to AZD1222 COVID-19 vaccine. TCRdb's copy holds only in-frame clones and misses some; the assay was immunoSEQ multiplex PCR. The sample has about 160,000 clones, 75% to 95% seen once. The material was peripheral blood, obtained on day 0 of AZD1222 vaccination. The receptors derive from an adult in good health. Each CDR3 is given with its conserved first and last residue. Fields, in order: J gene, clone size, D gene, V gene, CDR3 protein, CDR3 DNA. D genes are given only for firm matches. A clone size is listed for some rows: how often the clone was seen (once, few, many), or a class if it is expanded.

j_gene: TRBJ1-4
abundance: .
d_gene: .
v_gene: TRBV2
CDR3aa: CASSDGSTNEKLFF
CDR3nt: TGTGCCAGCAGTGACGGTTCAACTAATGAAAAACTGTTTTTT

j_gene: TRBJ2-3
abundance: .
d_gene: .
v_gene: TRBV14
CDR3aa: CASSPVGGTDTQYF
CDR3nt: TGTGCCAGCAGCCCAGTAGGCGGGACAGATACGCAGTATTTT

j_gene: TRBJ1-1
abundance: .
d_gene: .
v_gene: TRBV12-3/TRBV12-4
CDR3aa: CACLDNTEAFF
CDR3nt: TGTGCCTGTCTGGACAACACTGAAGCTTTCTTT

j_gene: TRBJ2-1
abundance: .
d_gene: .
v_gene: TRBV5-1
CDR3aa: CASSLVAGSYNEQFF
CDR3nt: TGCGCCAGCAGCTTGGTCGCGGGCTCCTACAATGAGCAGTTCTTC

j_gene: TRBJ2-1
abundance: once
d_gene: .
v_gene: TRBV9
CDR3aa: CASSVEGSHSNEQFF
CDR3nt: TGTGCCAGCAGCGTAGAGGGCAGCCATTCCAATGAGCAGTTCTTC

j_gene: TRBJ1-1
abundance: .
d_gene: .
v_gene: TRBV7-9
CDR3aa: CASSLRAGDTEAFF
CDR3nt: TGTGCCAGCAGCTTGAGGGCAGGGGACACTGAAGCTTTCTTT

j_gene: TRBJ1-5
abundance: .
d_gene: .
v_gene: TRBV7-2
CDR3aa: CATTVIGRRAGQPQHF
CDR3nt: TGTGCCACCACAGTAATCGGGAGACGGGCGGGACAGCCCCAGCATTTT

j_gene: TRBJ2-7
abundance: .
d_gene: .
v_gene: TRBV9
CDR3aa: CASSVSRRPKDEQYF
CDR3nt: TGTGCCAGCAGCGTATCACGGCGACCGAAGGACGAGCAGTACTTC

j_gene: TRBJ2-5
abundance: .
d_gene: .
v_gene: TRBV11-3
CDR3aa: CASSPTGSIQETQYF
CDR3nt: TGTGCCAGCAGCCCAACGGGGTCTATACAAGAGACCCAGTACTTC

j_gene: TRBJ1-1
abundance: .
d_gene: TRBD1
v_gene: TRBV10-1
CDR3aa: CASIPGTGYTEAFF
CDR3nt: TGCGCCAGCATTCCCGGGACAGGCTACACTGAAGCTTTCTTT

j_gene: TRBJ1-1
abundance: .
d_gene: .
v_gene: TRBV5-1
CDR3aa: CASSFRERNTEAFF
CDR3nt: TGCGCCAGCAGCTTCCGGGAACGAAACACTGAAGCTTTCTTT

j_gene: TRBJ2-5
abundance: .
d_gene: TRBD1
v_gene: TRBV29-1
CDR3aa: CSHRDRVQETQYF
CDR3nt: TGCAGCCACCGGGACAGGGTGCAAGAGACCCAGTACTTC

j_gene: TRBJ1-1
abundance: .
d_gene: .
v_gene: TRBV4-1
CDR3aa: CASSSAGGWLGAFF
CDR3nt: TGCGCCAGCAGCTCTGCGGGGGGGTGGCTCGGAGCTTTCTTT

j_gene: TRBJ1-2
abundance: .
d_gene: .
v_gene: TRBV25-1
CDR3aa: CASSPRDTYGYTF
CDR3nt: TGTGCCAGCAGTCCTCGGGACACCTATGGCTACACCTTC

j_gene: TRBJ1-6
abundance: .
d_gene: .
v_gene: TRBV9
CDR3aa: CASSVTGGNSPLHF
CDR3nt: TGTGCCAGCAGCGTAACGGGGGGGAATTCACCCCTCCACTTT

j_gene: TRBJ2-2
abundance: .
d_gene: .
v_gene: TRBV6-1
CDR3aa: CASSDRTVAPTGELFF
CDR3nt: TGTGCCAGCAGTGACCGGACCGTAGCTCCAACCGGGGAGCTGTTTTTT

j_gene: TRBJ2-3
abundance: .
d_gene: TRBD2
v_gene: TRBV12-5
CDR3aa: CASGLTSGVDTDTQYF
CDR3nt: TGTGCTAGTGGTTTGACTAGCGGGGTTGACACAGATACGCAGTATTTT

j_gene: TRBJ2-2
abundance: .
d_gene: .
v_gene: TRBV18
CDR3aa: CASSPPGGRDTGELFF
CDR3nt: TGTGCCAGCTCACCACCGGGGGGTCGAGACACCGGGGAGCTGTTTTTT

j_gene: TRBJ1-2
abundance: .
d_gene: .
v_gene: TRBV2
CDR3aa: CASSELGANYGYTF
CDR3nt: TGTGCCAGCAGTGAGTTGGGGGCGAACTATGGCTACACCTTC

j_gene: TRBJ2-7
abundance: once
d_gene: TRBD1
v_gene: TRBV28
CDR3aa: CASRTQGAPSYEQYF
CDR3nt: TGTGCCAGCAGGACCCAGGGGGCCCCGTCCTACGAGCAGTACTTC

j_gene: TRBJ1-3
abundance: .
d_gene: TRBD1
v_gene: TRBV14
CDR3aa: CASSLGQGDGNTIYF
CDR3nt: TGTGCCAGCAGCCTGGGACAGGGAGACGGAAACACCATATATTTT

j_gene: TRBJ2-1
abundance: .
d_gene: TRBD2
v_gene: TRBV11-2
CDR3aa: CASRLGTSGRAYNEQFF
CDR3nt: TGTGCCAGCAGGCTGGGGACTAGCGGGAGGGCCTACAATGAGCAGTTCTTC

j_gene: TRBJ1-2
abundance: once
d_gene: .
v_gene: TRBV30
CDR3aa: CAWSAGVGYTF
CDR3nt: TGTGCCTGGAGTGCAGGGGTTGGCTACACCTTC

j_gene: TRBJ2-4
abundance: .
d_gene: .
v_gene: TRBV6-1
CDR3aa: CASSEFSEVQYF
CDR3nt: TGTGCCAGCAGTGAATTCAGCGAGGTTCAGTACTTC

j_gene: TRBJ2-2
abundance: few
d_gene: TRBD2
v_gene: TRBV2
CDR3aa: CATASGRTGELFF
CDR3nt: TGTGCCACAGCTAGCGGGAGAACCGGGGAGCTGTTTTTT